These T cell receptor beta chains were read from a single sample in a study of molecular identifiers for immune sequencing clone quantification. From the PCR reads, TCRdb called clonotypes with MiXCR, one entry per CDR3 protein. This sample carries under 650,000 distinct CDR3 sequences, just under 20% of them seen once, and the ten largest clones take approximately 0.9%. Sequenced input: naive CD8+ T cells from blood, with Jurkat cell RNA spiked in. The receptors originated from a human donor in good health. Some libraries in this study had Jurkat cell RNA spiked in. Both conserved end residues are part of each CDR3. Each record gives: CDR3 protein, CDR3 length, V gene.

CASIHEGRDEQYF	13	TRBV7-6
CAISRDINYEQYF	13	TRBV10-3
CASRAGRRETQYF	13	TRBV7-8
CASSQEESVQETRYF	15	TRBV4-1
CASSDTGFPDTQYF	14	TRBV28
CASSLPGQGVDYGYTF	16	TRBV28
CASSARQGNANTGELFF	17	TRBV9
CASSLYRSADTQYF	14	TRBV7-9
CASSQDFRGETQYF	14	TRBV4-3
CASTRPVGEGDTQYF	15	TRBV6-2/TRBV6-3
CASIETLNTGELFF	14	TRBV2
CASSYGGYTQYF	12	TRBV6-5
CASSQVETDNSPLHF	15	TRBV4-1
CASSRRDRSTDTQYF	15	TRBV3-1
CASSFRGKFGPLHF	14	TRBV28
CASSQGRDSYYEQYF	15	TRBV4-1
CASSLVTGTGGTSPPYEQYF	20	TRBV28
CASSLVGGSEQFF	13	TRBV7-8
CASSFLGGTALYEQYF	16	TRBV27
CASSILASGDEQYF	14	TRBV19
CASSGVGGGHEQYF	14	TRBV9
CASSSGGKPQHF	12	TRBV25-1
CSTREGLAGGFADTQYF	17	TRBV20-1